This T cell receptor (beta chain) stems from a study of CD8 T cells in ankylosing spondylitis. Germline V lookup: CDR1 DFQATT, CDR2 SNEGSKA (reference sequence). The CDR3 is 12 residues long. Comments on this clonotype: Its matching antigen is unknown.

Via MiXCR, TCRdb re-called the 5' RACE reads, giving one row per CDR3 protein. The data hold 150,000 or so distinct CDR3 sequences, with 25% to 35% observed a single time. The study's findings and limits: Previously reported in reactive arthritis synovial fluid and blood were some of the motif variants. Significant enrichment of disease-linked clones was reportedly seen in matched ankylosing spondylitis synovial fluid. Peripheral blood samples showed relatively rare disease-linked clones, and these clones were CD8+.

This chain uses TRBV20-1 with TRBJ2-7; D gene ambiguous. Sequenced material: synovial fluid, either unsorted or a sorted T cell fraction (not recorded which). The sequence was obtained from a male donor with ankylosing spondylitis. This CDR3 is CRAGDTTYEQYF. For the CDR3, the DNA is TGCAGGGCCGGCGACACCACCTACGAGCAGTACTTC.